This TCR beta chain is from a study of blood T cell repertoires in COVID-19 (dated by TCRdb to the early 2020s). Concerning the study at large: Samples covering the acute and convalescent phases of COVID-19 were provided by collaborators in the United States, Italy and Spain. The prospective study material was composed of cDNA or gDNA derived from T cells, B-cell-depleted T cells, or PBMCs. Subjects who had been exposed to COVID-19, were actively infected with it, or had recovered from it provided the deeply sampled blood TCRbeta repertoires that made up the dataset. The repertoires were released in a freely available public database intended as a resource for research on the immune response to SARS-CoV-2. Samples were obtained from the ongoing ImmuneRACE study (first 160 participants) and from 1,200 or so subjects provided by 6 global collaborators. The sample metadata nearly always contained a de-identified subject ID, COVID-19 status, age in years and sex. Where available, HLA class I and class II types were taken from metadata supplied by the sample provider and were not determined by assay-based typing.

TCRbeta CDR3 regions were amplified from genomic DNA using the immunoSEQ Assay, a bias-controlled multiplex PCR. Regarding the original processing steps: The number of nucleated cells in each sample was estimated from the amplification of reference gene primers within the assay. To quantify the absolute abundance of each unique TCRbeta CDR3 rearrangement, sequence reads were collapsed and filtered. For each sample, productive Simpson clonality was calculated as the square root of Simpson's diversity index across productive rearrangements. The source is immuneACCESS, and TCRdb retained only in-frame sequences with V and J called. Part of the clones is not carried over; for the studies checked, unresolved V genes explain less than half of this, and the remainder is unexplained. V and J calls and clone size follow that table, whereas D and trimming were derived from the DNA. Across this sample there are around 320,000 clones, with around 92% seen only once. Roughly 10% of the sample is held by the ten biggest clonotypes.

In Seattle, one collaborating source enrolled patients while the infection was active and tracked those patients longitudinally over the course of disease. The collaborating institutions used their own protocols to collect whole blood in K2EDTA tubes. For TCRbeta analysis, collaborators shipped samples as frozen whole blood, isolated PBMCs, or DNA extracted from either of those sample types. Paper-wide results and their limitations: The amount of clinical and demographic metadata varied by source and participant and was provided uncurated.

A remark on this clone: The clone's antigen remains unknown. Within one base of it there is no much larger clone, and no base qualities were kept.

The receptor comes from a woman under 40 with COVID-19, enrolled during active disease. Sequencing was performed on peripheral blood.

The nucleotide sequence is given as TGTGCCAGCAGCCAAGCACTAGCGGGGGAAAATGAGCAGTTCTTC. It is translated as CASSQALAGENEQFF. The sequence joins TRBV3-1 (or the pseudogene TRBV3-2) to TRBJ2-1; 11 junctional bases match TRBD2. CDR1 LGHDT and CDR2 YNNKEL were looked up in the germline V gene (reference sequence). V has 1 base trimmed and J has 7 bases trimmed; junction bases matching no gene number 3. The CDR3, cysteine through phenylalanine, is 15 amino acids long. The DNA shown is the 45-base CDR3, in frame from base 1.